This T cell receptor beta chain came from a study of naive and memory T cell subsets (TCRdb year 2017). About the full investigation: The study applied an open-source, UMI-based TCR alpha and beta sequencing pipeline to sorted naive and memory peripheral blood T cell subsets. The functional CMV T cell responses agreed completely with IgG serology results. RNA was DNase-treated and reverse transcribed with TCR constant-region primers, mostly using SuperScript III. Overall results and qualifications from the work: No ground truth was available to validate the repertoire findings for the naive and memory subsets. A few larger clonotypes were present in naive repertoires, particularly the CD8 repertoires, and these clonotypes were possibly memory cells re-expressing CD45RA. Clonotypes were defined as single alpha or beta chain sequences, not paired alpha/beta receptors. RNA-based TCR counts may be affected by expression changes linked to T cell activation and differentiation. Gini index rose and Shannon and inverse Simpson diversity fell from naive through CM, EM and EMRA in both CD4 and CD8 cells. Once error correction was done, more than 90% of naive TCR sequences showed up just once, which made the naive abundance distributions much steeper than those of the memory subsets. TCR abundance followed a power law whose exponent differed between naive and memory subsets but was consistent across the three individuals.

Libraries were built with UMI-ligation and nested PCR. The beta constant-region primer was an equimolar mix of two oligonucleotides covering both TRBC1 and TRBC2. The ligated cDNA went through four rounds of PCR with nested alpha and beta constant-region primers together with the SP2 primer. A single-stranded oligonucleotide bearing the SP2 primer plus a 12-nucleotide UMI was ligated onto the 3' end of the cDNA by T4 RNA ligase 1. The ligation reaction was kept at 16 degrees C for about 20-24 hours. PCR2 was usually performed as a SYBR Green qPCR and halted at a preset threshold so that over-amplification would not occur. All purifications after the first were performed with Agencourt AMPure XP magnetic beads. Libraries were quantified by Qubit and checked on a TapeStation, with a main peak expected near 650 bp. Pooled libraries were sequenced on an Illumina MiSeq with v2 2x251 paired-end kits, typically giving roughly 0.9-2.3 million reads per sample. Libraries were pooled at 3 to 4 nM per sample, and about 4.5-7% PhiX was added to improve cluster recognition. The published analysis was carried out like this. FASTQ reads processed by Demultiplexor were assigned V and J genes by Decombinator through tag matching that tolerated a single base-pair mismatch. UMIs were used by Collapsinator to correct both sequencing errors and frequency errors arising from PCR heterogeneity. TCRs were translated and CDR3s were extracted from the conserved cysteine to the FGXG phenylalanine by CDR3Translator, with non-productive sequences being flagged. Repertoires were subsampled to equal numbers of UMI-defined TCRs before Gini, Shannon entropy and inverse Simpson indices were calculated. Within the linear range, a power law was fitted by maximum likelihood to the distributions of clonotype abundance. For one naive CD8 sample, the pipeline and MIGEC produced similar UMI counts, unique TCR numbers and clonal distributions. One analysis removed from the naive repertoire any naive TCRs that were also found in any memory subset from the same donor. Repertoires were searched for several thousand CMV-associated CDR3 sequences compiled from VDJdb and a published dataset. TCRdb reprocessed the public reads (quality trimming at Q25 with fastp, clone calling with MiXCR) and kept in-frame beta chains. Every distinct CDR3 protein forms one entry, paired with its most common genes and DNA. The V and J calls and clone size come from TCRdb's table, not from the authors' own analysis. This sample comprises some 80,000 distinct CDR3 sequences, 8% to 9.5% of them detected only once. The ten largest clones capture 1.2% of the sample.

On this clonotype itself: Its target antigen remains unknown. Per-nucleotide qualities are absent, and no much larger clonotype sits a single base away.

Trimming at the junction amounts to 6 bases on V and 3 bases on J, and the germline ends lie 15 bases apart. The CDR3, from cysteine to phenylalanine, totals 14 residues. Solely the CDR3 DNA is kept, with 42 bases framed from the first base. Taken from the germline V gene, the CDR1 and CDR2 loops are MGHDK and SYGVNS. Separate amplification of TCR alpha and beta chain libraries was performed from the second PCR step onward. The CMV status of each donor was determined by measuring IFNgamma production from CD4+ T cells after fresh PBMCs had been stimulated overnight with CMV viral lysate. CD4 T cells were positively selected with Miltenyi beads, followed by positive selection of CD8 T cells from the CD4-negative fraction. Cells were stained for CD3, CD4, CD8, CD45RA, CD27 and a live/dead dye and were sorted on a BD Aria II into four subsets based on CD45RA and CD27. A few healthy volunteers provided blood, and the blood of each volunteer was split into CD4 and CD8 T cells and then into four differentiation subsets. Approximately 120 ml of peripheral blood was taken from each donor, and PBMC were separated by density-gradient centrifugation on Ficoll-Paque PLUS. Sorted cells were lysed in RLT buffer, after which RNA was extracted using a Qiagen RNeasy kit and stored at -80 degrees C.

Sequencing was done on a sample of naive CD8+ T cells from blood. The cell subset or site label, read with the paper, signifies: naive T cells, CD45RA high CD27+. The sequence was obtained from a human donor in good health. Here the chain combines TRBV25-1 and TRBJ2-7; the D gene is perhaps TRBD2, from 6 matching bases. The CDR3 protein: CASSGGLGDYEQYF. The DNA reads TGTGCCAGCAGCGGAGGGCTGGGCGACTACGAGCAGTACTTC.